This TCR beta chain is drawn from a study of T cell repertoires in cytomegalovirus infection. Whole-study context: Matching HLA type, along with CMV infection, was indicated by public TCR beta signatures.

This clonotype came up many times. As yet, its antigen is unknown. Notes on the study in general: HLA-C-restricted CMV clonotypes gave the most frequent clonotype in two of eight donors. Carriage of CMV together with the relevant HLA was identifiable through cumulative public TCR beta family frequency.

MiXCR was run by TCRdb on the reads, yielding one entry per CDR3 protein. The repertoire holds around 450,000 distinct CDR3 sequences, with over 9% as singletons. The sample consisted of PBMCs. This receptor was taken from a human donor in good health (CMV status not recorded). Some clones in this sample may be carry-over from other donors' samples.

CDR3 region: CASSPPGQELRGPKNIQYF. As DNA, the CDR3 is TGTGCCAGCAGCCCGCCAGGGCAGGAACTGAGGGGCCCCAAAAACATTCAGTACTTC. The J gene is TRBJ2-4, the V gene TRBV5-4; D tentatively fits TRBD1 or TRBD2 (5 bases each). Trimming cost V 4 bases and J 2 bases, with 25 bases left between them. This CDR3 comprises 19 residues. Germline V gives CDR1 SGHNT, CDR2 YYREEE (reference sequence).